These T cell receptor beta chains were read from a single sample in a study of blood T cell repertoires in COVID-19. Clones were sequenced by immunoSEQ multiplex PCR, and TCRdb holds only the in-frame ones, with some missing. The sample contains a few hundred thousand clones, around 85% of which appear only once. The sequencing sample was made of peripheral blood. The source is a human donor with COVID-19, enrolled during active disease. The donor label of this sample is uncertain. CDR3s include the opening cysteine and the closing phenylalanine or tryptophan. The order of the fields is J gene, D gene, V gene, clone size, CDR3 DNA, CDR3 protein. The D gene is left open where the match is weak. Part of the rows lack a size; the others show once, few, many or a class for expanded clones.

TRBJ1-2 | - | TRBV7-9 | - | TGTGCCAGCAGCTTAGTGTCAGGATATGGCTACACCTTC | CASSLVSGYGYTF
TRBJ1-1 | - | TRBV30 | - | TGTGCCTGGAGCCGACACCCTGAAGCTTTCTTT | CAWSRHPEAFF
TRBJ1-4 | - | TRBV14 | - | TGTGCCAGCAGCCAAGTTTGGGGCCTGGACGAAAAACTGTTTTTT | CASSQVWGLDEKLFF
TRBJ2-3 | TRBD1 | TRBV28 | - | TGTGCCAGCAGCCAACAGGGGGTATCGGACGGGACAGATACGCAGTATTTT | CASSQQGVSDGTDTQYF
TRBJ2-5 | - | TRBV29-1 | - | TGCAGCGTAAGATTGGGAGGTGAGACCCAGTACTTC | CSVRLGGETQYF
TRBJ1-5 | TRBD1 | TRBV19 | - | TGTGCCAGTCCCAAGCCTAATTCCGGACAGGGTCGGTGGTCAAATCAGCCCCAGCATTTT | CASPKPNSGQGRWSNQPQHF
TRBJ1-1 | - | TRBV6-5 | - | TGTGCCAGCAGCCCCTTTAGGGGCGCTGAAGCTTTCTTT | CASSPFRGAEAFF
TRBJ2-7 | TRBD2 | TRBV5-6 | - | TGTGCCAGCACTACCGGGGGGACTAGCGGTTACGAGCAGTACTTC | CASTTGGTSGYEQYF
TRBJ1-2 | - | TRBV28 | - | TGTGCCAGCAGCCGATGGGAGTATGGCTACACCTTC | CASSRWEYGYTF
TRBJ2-1 | TRBD2 | TRBV28 | - | TGTGCCAGCAGTCGTACTCTCGGGACTAGCGGGAGGGATGAGCAGTTCTTC | CASSRTLGTSGRDEQFF
TRBJ1-4 | - | TRBV9 | - | TGTGCCAGCAGCGCACAGGGAGCTAATGAAAAACTGTTTTTT | CASSAQGANEKLFF
TRBJ1-5 | TRBD1 | TRBV19 | - | TGTGCCAGTAGTATTCGAGGGACAGTTTATTTTTGGCCCCAGCATTTT | CASSIRGTVYFWPQHF
TRBJ2-3 | TRBD2 | TRBV11-3 | few | TGTGCCAGCAGCATCGGGACTAGCGGGAGGGCAGATACGCAGTATTTT | CASSIGTSGRADTQYF
TRBJ2-3 | TRBD2 | TRBV2 | - | TGTGCCAGCACCCTAGCGGGAGGGACAGATACGCAGTATTTT | CASTLAGGTDTQYF
TRBJ1-4 | TRBD1 | TRBV15 | - | TGTGCCACCAGCATCCCGACAGGGGGATCAACTAATGAAAAACTGTTTTTT | CATSIPTGGSTNEKLFF
TRBJ1-2 | TRBD1 | TRBV19 | - | TGTGCCAGTAGTCCGGGACAGGATCTTTATGGCTACACCTTC | CASSPGQDLYGYTF
TRBJ1-1 | TRBD1 | TRBV7-2 | - | TGTGCCAGCAGCCGCGGACAGGGAATCACTGAAGCTTTCTTT | CASSRGQGITEAFF
TRBJ1-4 | - | TRBV19 | - | TGTGCCAGTAGTTTCCGTAATGAAAAACTGTTTTTT | CASSFRNEKLFF
TRBJ1-1 | - | TRBV10-2 | - | TGCGCCAGCAGTGCAGCCGAGGGCACTGAAGCTTTCTTT | CASSAAEGTEAFF
TRBJ1-1 | TRBD1 | TRBV28 | - | TGTGCCAGCAGTTCCCCCGGCAGGGGGCTGGAGATGAACACTGAAGCTTTCTTT | CASSSPGRGLEMNTEAFF
TRBJ2-1 | TRBD1 | TRBV5-1 | - | TGCGCCAGCAGCCCGCAGGGGGCCCTGAATGAGCAGTTCTTC | CASSPQGALNEQFF
TRBJ2-7 | - | TRBV18 | few | TGTGCCAGCTCACCAGAGTCGGGACTCCTCTACGAGCAGTACTTC | CASSPESGLLYEQYF
TRBJ2-3 | TRBD1 | TRBV7-3 | - | TGTGCCAGCAGTCCTTTCGTTGCGACAGGGATTTCCGATACGCAGTATTTT | CASSPFVATGISDTQYF
TRBJ1-1 | TRBD1 | TRBV5-1 | - | TGCGCCAGCAGCTTGGGACAGGGGACTTTCACTGAAGCTTTCTTT | CASSLGQGTFTEAFF
TRBJ1-5 | - | TRBV27 | - | TGTGCCAGCAGTTTATCGATCGGGGGGGAGTCCCAGCATTTT | CASSLSIGGESQHF
TRBJ1-2 | - | TRBV5-6 | - | TGTGCCAGCAGCCCTCAGGGAGGCTATGGCTACACCTTC | CASSPQGGYGYTF
TRBJ1-5 | - | TRBV5-4 | - | TGTGCCAGCAGCCTCGAGGGTACGGATCAGCCCCAGCATTTT | CASSLEGTDQPQHF
TRBJ2-6 | - | TRBV2 | - | TGTGCCAGCAGTGATAACGAGGTCAGGGGCATCTCTGGGGCCAACGTCCTGACTTTC | CASSDNEVRGISGANVLTF
TRBJ2-1 | TRBD1 | TRBV28 | once | TGTGCCAGCAGTTCACCGGGACAGGGTACCGGTGAGCAGTTCTTC | CASSSPGQGTGEQFF
TRBJ1-2 | - | TRBV3-1/TRBV3-2 | - | TGTGCCAGCAGCCTGCGGGGGCTGGACTATGGCTACACCTTC | CASSLRGLDYGYTF
TRBJ2-6 | TRBD1 | TRBV28 | - | TGTGCCAGCAGTCTGACAGGGGCGCCATCTGGGGCCAACGTCCTGACTTTC | CASSLTGAPSGANVLTF
TRBJ2-2 | - | TRBV9 | - | TGTGCCAGCAGCCCCACTCCGGAGTCCGGGGAGCTGTTTTTT | CASSPTPESGELFF
TRBJ1-3 | - | TRBV28 | few | TGTGCCAGCAGGGCTACAGGGACTGGAAACACCATATATTTT | CASRATGTGNTIYF
TRBJ1-3 | - | TRBV7-2 | - | TGTGCCAGCAGCTCCGGGTCGGCGGAGGGGAACACCATATATTTT | CASSSGSAEGNTIYF
TRBJ1-5 | TRBD1 | TRBV19 | - | TGTGCCAGTAGTCACAGCGGGACAGGGTCGGTCAGTCAGCCCCAGCATTTT | CASSHSGTGSVSQPQHF
TRBJ2-1 | TRBD2 | TRBV5-1 | - | TGCGCCAGCACCGGAGGGCTAGCGGGAGTCAATGAGCAGTTCTTC | CASTGGLAGVNEQFF
TRBJ2-2 | - | TRBV2 | - | TGTGCCAGCAGTGTCGCGGTCAACACCGGGGAGCTGTTTTTT | CASSVAVNTGELFF
TRBJ1-6 | - | TRBV28 | - | TGTGCCAGCATTGTCGGGGGGAGCTCCTATAATTCACCCCTCCACTTT | CASIVGGSSYNSPLHF
TRBJ1-4 | - | TRBV3-1/TRBV3-2 | - | TGTGCCAGCAGGGGACTTAACGAAAAACTGTTTTTT | CASRGLNEKLFF
TRBJ2-7 | - | TRBV28 | - | TGTGCCAGCAGTTCAATAACAGGGAAGGAGCAGTACTTC | CASSSITGKEQYF
TRBJ1-5 | - | TRBV30 | - | TGTGCTGGCGCAGGGAAGCCCAATCAGCCCCAGCATTTT | CAGAGKPNQPQHF
TRBJ1-1 | - | TRBV6-1 | - | TGTGCCAGCAGTGAAATTCTAGGGGGAATGCTAGCTTTCTTT | CASSEILGGMLAFF
TRBJ1-6 | TRBD1 | TRBV3-1/TRBV3-2 | once | TGTGCCAGCAGCCTTACCGGGACAGGGTCTTCACCCCTCCACTTT | CASSLTGTGSSPLHF
TRBJ1-1 | - | TRBV28 | - | TGTGCCAGCAGCGGACAGCCGAACACTGAAGCTTTCTTT | CASSGQPNTEAFF
TRBJ1-2 | - | TRBV13 | - | TGTGCCAGCAGCCCCTACCGGACAGCAGCGATGTATGGCTACACCTTC | CASSPYRTAAMYGYTF
TRBJ1-5 | TRBD1 | TRBV28 | - | TGTGCCAGCAGTTATGGGGGGGGACAGGGCCTCAATCAGCCCCAGCATTTT | CASSYGGGQGLNQPQHF
TRBJ1-4 | TRBD1 | TRBV28 | - | TGTGCCAGCAGTCTACCTGGGACAGGGAATGAAAAACTGTTTTTT | CASSLPGTGNEKLFF
TRBJ2-1 | TRBD1 | TRBV29-1 | - | TGCAGCGTTGAAGGGGACAGTAGCTCCTACAATGAGCAGTTCTTC | CSVEGDSSSYNEQFF
TRBJ2-3 | TRBD2 | TRBV2 | few | TGTGCCAGTGGTGGGACTATTAGCACAGATACGCAGTATTTT | CASGGTISTDTQYF
TRBJ1-5 | - | TRBV19 | - | TGTGCCACCAGGCCCGGGGTTAGCAATCAGCCCCAGCATTTT | CATRPGVSNQPQHF
TRBJ1-3 | - | TRBV28 | - | TGTGCCAGCAGCCTCTACAGTTATTCTGGAAACACCATATATTTT | CASSLYSYSGNTIYF
TRBJ1-2 | TRBD1 | TRBV6-1 | - | TGTGCCAGCAGTGACCCCCCAGGGGGTCGGTTTCGTGGCTACACCTTC | CASSDPPGGRFRGYTF
TRBJ1-5 | - | TRBV30 | - | TGTGCCTGGACCCCCGGGCGGGGAAATCAGGAGCCCCAGCATTTT | CAWTPGRGNQEPQHF
TRBJ1-6 | TRBD1 | TRBV5-1 | once | TGCGCCAGCAGCTTGGGGGACAGGAATAATTCACCCCTCCACTTT | CASSLGDRNNSPLHF
TRBJ2-7 | TRBD2 | TRBV30 | - | TGTGCCTGGACTCGGGCTAGCGGAACCTACGAGCAGTACTTC | CAWTRASGTYEQYF
TRBJ2-7 | TRBD1 | TRBV6-5 | - | TGTGCCAGCAGTTCGGACAGGGCAAGTTTCTACGAGCAGTACTTC | CASSSDRASFYEQYF
TRBJ1-3 | - | TRBV19 | - | TGTGCCAGTAGAATCATGGACACCTCTGGAAACACCATATATTTT | CASRIMDTSGNTIYF
TRBJ2-2 | - | TRBV5-1 | - | TGCGCCAGCAGCTTGTCGTCCGGGACTACCGGGGAGCTGTTTTTT | CASSLSSGTTGELFF
TRBJ2-3 | - | TRBV29-1 | - | TGCAGCGTTGCTACAGGGACAGATACGCAGTATTTT | CSVATGTDTQYF
TRBJ1-2 | - | TRBV6-5 | - | TGTGCCAGCACTTATGGCAGGGACTATGGCTACACCTTC | CASTYGRDYGYTF